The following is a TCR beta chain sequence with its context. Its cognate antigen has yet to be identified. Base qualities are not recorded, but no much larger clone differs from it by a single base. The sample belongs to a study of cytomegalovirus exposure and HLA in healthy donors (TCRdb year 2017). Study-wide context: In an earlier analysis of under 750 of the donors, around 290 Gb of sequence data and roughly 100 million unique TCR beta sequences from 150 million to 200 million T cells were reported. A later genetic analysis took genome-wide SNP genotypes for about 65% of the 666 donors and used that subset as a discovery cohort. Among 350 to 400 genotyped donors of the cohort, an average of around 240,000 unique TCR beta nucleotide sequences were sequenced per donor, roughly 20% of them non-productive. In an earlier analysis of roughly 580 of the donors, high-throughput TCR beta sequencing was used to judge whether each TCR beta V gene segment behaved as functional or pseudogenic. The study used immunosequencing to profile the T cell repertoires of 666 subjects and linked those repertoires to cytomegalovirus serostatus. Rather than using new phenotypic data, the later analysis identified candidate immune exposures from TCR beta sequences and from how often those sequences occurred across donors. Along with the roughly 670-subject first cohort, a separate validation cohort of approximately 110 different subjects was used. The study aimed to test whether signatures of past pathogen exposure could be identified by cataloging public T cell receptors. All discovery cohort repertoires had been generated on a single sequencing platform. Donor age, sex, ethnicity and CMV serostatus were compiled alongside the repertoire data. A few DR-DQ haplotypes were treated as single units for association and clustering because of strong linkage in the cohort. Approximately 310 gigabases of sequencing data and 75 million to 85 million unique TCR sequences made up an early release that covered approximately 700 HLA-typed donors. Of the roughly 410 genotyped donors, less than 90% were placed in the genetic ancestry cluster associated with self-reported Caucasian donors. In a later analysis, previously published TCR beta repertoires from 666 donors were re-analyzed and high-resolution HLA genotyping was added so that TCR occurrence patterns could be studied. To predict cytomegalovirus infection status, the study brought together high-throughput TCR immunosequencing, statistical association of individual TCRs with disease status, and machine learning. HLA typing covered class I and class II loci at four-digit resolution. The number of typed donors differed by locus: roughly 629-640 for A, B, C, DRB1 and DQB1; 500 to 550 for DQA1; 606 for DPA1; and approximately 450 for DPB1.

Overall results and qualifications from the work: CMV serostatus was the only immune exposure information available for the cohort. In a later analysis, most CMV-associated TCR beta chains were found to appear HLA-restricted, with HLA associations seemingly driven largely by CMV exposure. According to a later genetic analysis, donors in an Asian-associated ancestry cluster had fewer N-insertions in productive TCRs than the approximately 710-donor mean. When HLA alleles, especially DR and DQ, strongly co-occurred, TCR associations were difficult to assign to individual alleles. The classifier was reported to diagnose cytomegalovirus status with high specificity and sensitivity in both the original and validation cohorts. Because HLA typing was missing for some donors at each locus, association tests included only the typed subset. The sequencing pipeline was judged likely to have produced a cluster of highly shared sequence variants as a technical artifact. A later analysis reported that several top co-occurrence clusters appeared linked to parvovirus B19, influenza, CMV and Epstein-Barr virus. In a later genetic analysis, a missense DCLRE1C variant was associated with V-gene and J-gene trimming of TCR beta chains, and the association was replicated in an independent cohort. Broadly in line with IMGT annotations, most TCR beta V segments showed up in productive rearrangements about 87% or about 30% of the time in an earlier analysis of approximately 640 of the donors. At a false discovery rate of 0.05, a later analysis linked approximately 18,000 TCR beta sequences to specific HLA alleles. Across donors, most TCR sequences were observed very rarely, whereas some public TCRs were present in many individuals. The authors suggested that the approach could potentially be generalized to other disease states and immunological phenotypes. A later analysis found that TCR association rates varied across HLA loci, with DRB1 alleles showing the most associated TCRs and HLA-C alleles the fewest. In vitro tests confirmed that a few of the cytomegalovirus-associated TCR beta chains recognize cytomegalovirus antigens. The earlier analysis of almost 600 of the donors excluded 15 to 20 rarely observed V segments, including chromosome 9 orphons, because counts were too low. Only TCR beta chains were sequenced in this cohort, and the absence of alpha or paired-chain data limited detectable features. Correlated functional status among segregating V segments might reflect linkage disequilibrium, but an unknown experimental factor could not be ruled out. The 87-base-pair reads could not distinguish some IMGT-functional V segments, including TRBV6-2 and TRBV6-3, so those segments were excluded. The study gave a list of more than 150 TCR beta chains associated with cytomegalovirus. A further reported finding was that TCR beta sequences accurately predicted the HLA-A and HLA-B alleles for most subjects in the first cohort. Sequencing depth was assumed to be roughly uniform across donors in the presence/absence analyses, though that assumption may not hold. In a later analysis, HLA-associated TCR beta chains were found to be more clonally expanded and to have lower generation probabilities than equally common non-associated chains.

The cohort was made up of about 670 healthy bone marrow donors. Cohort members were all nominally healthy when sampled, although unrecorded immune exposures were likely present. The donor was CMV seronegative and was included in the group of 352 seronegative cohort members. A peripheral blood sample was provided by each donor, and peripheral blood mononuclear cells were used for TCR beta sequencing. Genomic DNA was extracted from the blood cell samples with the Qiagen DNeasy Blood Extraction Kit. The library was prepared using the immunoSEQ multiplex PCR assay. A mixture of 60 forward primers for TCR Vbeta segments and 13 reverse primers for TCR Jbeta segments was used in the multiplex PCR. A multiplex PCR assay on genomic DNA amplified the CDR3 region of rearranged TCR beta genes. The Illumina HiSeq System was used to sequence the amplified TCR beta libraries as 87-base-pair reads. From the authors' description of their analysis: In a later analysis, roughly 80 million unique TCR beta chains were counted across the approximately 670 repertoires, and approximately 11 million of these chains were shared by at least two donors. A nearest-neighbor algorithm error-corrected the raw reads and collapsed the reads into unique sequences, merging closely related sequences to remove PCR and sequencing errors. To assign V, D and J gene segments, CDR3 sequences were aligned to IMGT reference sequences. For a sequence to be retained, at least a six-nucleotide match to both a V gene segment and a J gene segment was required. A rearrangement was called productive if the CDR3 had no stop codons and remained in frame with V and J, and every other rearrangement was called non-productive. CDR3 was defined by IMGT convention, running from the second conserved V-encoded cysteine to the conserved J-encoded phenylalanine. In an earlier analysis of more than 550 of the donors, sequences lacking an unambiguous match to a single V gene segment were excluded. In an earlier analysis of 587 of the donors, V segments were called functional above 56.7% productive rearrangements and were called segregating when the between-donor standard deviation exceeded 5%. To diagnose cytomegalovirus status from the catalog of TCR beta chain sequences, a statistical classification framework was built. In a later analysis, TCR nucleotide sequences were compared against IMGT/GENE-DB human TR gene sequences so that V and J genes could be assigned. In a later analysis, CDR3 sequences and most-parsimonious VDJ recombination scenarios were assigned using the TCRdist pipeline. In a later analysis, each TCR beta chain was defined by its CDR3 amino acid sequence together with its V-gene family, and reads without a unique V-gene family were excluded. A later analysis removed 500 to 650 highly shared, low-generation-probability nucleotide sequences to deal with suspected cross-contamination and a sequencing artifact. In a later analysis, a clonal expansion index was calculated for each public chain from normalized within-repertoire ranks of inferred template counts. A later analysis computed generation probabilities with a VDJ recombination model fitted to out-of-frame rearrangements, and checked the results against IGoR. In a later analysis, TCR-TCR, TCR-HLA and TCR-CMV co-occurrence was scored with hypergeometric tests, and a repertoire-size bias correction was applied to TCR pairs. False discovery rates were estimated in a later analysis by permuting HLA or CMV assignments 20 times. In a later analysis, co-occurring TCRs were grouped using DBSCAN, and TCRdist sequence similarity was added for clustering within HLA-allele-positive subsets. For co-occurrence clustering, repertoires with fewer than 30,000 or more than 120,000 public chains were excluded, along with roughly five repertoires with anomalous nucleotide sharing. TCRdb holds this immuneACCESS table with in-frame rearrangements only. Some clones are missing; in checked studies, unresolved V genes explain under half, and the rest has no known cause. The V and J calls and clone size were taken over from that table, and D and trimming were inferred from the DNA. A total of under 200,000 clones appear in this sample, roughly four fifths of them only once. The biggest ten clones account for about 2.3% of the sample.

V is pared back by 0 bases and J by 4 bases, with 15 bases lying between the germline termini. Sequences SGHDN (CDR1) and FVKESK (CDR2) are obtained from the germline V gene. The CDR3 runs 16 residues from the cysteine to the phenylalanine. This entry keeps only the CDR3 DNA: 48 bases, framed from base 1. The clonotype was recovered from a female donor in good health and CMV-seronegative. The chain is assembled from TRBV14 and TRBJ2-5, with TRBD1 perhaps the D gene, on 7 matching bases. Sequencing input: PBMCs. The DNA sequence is TGTGCCAGCAGCCAAGATGACAGGGAGGTGGGAGAGACCCAGTACTTC. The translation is CASSQDDREVGETQYF.